The 30 T cell receptor beta chains given below trace back to one sample, sequenced in a study of cytomegalovirus exposure and HLA in healthy donors. Primers for the PCR totalled 60 Vbeta and 13 Jbeta. Sequencing used immunoSEQ multiplex PCR; TCRdb keeps in-frame clones, though not all of them. The table records 150,000 to 200,000 clones, over 65% of them present only once. The sequenced sample consisted of PBMCs. The receptors stem from a man younger than 35 in good health and CMV-seropositive.

V and J are TRBV2 and TRBJ2-1; 11 bases are a match to TRBD2. This CDR3 contains 15 residues. The germline V gene has CDR1 SNHLY and CDR2 FYNNEI. With 6 bases clipped from V and 4 bases from J, the junction kept 5 bases outside the gene matches. Here the CDR3 reads CASRTGLAGYNEQFF. The CDR3, as DNA: TGTGCCAGCAGGACCGGACTAGCGGGTTACAATGAGCAGTTCTTC. The full variable domain, in which reference TRBV2 and TRBJ2-1 provide the parts outside the CDR3, is EPEVTQTPSHQVTQMGQEVILRCVPISNHLYFYWYRQILGQKVEFLVSFYNNEISEKSEIFDDQFSVERPDGSNFTLKIRSTKLEDSAMYFCASRTGLAGYNEQFFGPGTRLTVL.

This clone has just a few counts. V usage is TRBV11-2 and J usage is TRBJ1-1; the match to TRBD1 covers 10 bases. The junction had 16 bases not matched to a gene; V was cut back by 5 bases and J by 10 bases. Germline CDR1 is SGHAT and CDR2 is FQNNGV. The CDR3 covers 16 residues. The CDR3 DNA sequence: TGTGCCAGCAGCCCCGGGACAGGGGCTATAGTTAGGGGAGCTTTCTTT. This codes for CASSPGTGAIVRGAFF.

A single count supports this clone. This chain connects TRBV4-2 to TRBJ2-1; D gene uncertain. There are 13 residues in the CDR3. Germline V gene sequence: CDR1 LGHNA, CDR2 YNFKEQ. V was shortened by 2 bases and J by 7 bases, with 9 bases between the two germline ends. CDR3 in amino acids: CASSQTRRNEQFF. In nucleotides, the CDR3 is TGTGCCAGCAGCCAAACCCGGAGAAATGAGCAGTTCTTC.

This chain connects TRBV6-1 to TRBJ1-2; 7 nucleotides line up with TRBD1. Germline values: CDR1 MNHNS, CDR2 SASEGT. The CDR3 consists of 14 residues. V was clipped by 8 bases and J by 8 bases; unmatched bases: 14. CDR3 protein: CASGLDRVGGGYTF. CDR3 in DNA: TGTGCCAGCGGTTTAGACAGGGTAGGAGGGGGCTACACCTTC.

The chain joins TRBV29-1 to TRBJ1-3, with D perhaps TRBD1 (5 bases). There are 16 residues in the CDR3. CDR1 is SQVTM, CDR2 ANQGSEA, per germline. Trimming removed 0 bases from V and 9 bases from J, with 21 bases in between. CDR3 sequence (DNA): TGCAGCGTTGAAGATTCCGGCCCCGGGACTCCAGGCACCATATATTTT. Its translation: CSVEDSGPGTPGTIYF.

The gene calls are TRBV29-1 and TRBJ2-7; 8 bases align to TRBD1. CDR1 and CDR2 from the germline V gene are SQVTM and ANQGSEA. V dropped 3 bases and J dropped 7; count of bases not matched to a gene: 8. There are 13 residues in the CDR3. The CDR3 is CSVDWGRGHEQYV. The CDR3 DNA sequence: TGCAGCGTTGATTGGGGCAGGGGGCATGAGCAGTACGTC.

J is TRBJ1-4 and V is TRBV5-1; perhaps TRBD1 as D (5 bases). The CDR3 consists of 15 residues. V lost 3 bases, J lost 4 bases, and 13 bases lay in between. CDR1 SGHRS and CDR2 YFSETQ come from the germline V gene. The CDR3 loop reads CASSSTTGFNEKLFF. The CDR3 DNA follows: TGCGCCAGCAGCTCCACAACAGGATTTAATGAAAAACTGTTTTTT.

The genes are TRBV15 and TRBJ2-2; D is unclear. Germline V gives CDR1 LNHNV, CDR2 YYDKDF (reference sequence). The CDR3 runs to 16 residues. Trimming left V 2 bases short and J 0 bases short, with 10 bases between. CDR3 amino acids: CATSRPDNANTGELFF. The CDR3 DNA follows: TGTGCCACCAGCAGACCTGACAACGCGAACACCGGGGAGCTGTTTTTT.

J is TRBJ2-2 and V is TRBV6-4; the D is unclear. The CDR3 runs to 15 residues. Germline V gene lookup returns CDR1 MRHNA and CDR2 SNTAGT. Trimming pared 5 bases from V and 4 bases from J, leaving 14 bases between. The CDR3: CASSPSAPSTGELFF. CDR3 nucleotides: TGTGCCAGCAGTCCGAGCGCGCCGAGCACCGGGGAGCTGTTTTTT.

V and J are TRBV18 and TRBJ1-1, with D uncertain. Germline lookup yields CDR1 KGHSH and CDR2 LQKENI. Trimming shortened V by 0 bases and J by 7 bases, and 15 bases separated the two germline ends. The CDR3 is 15 amino acids. CDR3 region: CASSPPLKGVGEAFF. For the CDR3, the DNA is TGTGCCAGCTCACCACCCTTAAAGGGAGTTGGTGAAGCTTTCTTT.

This clone has a single count. The V call is TRBV18, the J call TRBJ1-2; 8 positions agree with TRBD1. With V trimmed by 3 bases and J by 4 bases, 7 bases remained unmatched. This CDR3 contains 15 residues. Germline V gene data show CDR1 as KGHSH and CDR2 as LQKENI. CDR3 nucleotides: TGTGCCAGCTCACCTGGACAGGGTGATATCTATGGCTACACCTTC. Its translation: CASSPGQGDIYGYTF.

V gene TRBV6-6 combines with J gene TRBJ1-1; D remains unclear. There are 12 residues in the CDR3. Germline V gene data show CDR1 as MNHNY and CDR2 as SVGAGI (reference sequence). The V gene lost 1 base and the J gene lost 9 bases, with 9 bases spanning the gap. CDR3 in DNA: TGTGCCAGCAGTTACTGGAGGGCTAAAGCTTTCTTT. Its translation is CASSYWRAKAFF.

This chain links TRBV19 with TRBJ1-1; maybe TRBD1 (5 bases). The CDR3 length is 13 residues. Per germline, CDR1 LNHDA and CDR2 SQIVND (reference sequence). Trimming removed 5 bases at V and 5 bases at J, with 12 bases between. In nucleotides, the CDR3 is TGTGCCAGTAGTTCGGGGGTGGGAACTGAAGCTTTCTTT. Its translation: CASSSGVGTEAFF.

V gene TRBV7-2 combines with J gene TRBJ1-2; TRBD1 matches 7 bases. Germline values: CDR1 SGHTA, CDR2 FQGNSA. Unmatched junction bases numbered 6, after V lost 7 bases and J lost 4 bases. The CDR3 has 13 amino acids. Here the CDR3 DNA reads TGTGCCAGCACCGCTGGACAGGTCTATGGCTACACCTTC. This codes for CASTAGQVYGYTF.

This rearrangement joins TRBV25-1 to TRBJ2-7, with D possibly being TRBD2 (5 bases). The CDR3 extends over 13 amino acids. The germline gives CDR1 MGHDK, CDR2 SYGVNS. V shed 8 bases and J shed 6 bases, with 17 bases lying between them. Written as DNA, the CDR3 is TGTGCCAGCGCCCCGAAGGGAGCTAGCGAGCAGTACGTC. Translated: CASAPKGASEQYV.

The chain links TRBV11-2 to TRBJ2-5; 10 nucleotides match TRBD2. The CDR3 extends over 14 amino acids. Germline lookup yields CDR1 SGHAT and CDR2 FQNNGV. J was trimmed by 5 bases and V by 3 bases; bases with no gene match: 3. CDR3: CASSFSGGSETQYF. As DNA, the CDR3 is TGTGCCAGCAGCTTTAGCGGGGGGTCCGAGACCCAGTACTTC. Full variable domain (outside the CDR3, taken from reference TRBV11-2 and TRBJ2-5): EAGVAQSPRYKIIEKRQSVAFWCNPISGHATLYWYQQILGQGPKLLIQFQNNGVVDDSQLPKDRFSAERLKGVDSTLKIQPAKLEDSAVYLCASSFSGGSETQYFGPGTRLLVL.

This chain connects TRBV28 to TRBJ2-2; D gene unclear. Germline V gene sequence: CDR1 MDHEN, CDR2 SYDVKM. CDR3 length: 13 residues. V gave up 6 bases and J gave up 6 bases, with 11 bases separating them. The CDR3 DNA reads TGTGCCAGCAGCCTCGACATCCCCGGGGAGCTGTTTTTT. Amino acid sequence: CASSLDIPGELFF.

V is TRBV29-1 and J is TRBJ1-1; 8 bases are a match to TRBD1. Trimming cost V 2 bases and J 5 bases; bases outside gene matches: 10. Germline assignment: CDR1 SQVTM and CDR2 ANQGSEA. This CDR3 comprises 15 residues. CDR3 region: CSVEFAGQGWTEAFF. The CDR3 coding sequence is TGCAGCGTTGAATTCGCAGGACAGGGCTGGACTGAAGCTTTCTTT.

This clone was seen a few times. The CDR3 bases are TGTGCCAGCAGCCCGGGGCGGGGGGGCCCGGGCAATGAGCAGTTCTTC. As protein: CASSPGRGGPGNEQFF. The V and J genes are TRBV7-3 and TRBJ2-1; 9 bases match TRBD2. This CDR3 has 16 amino acids. V shed 5 bases, J shed 6 bases, and the junction held 11 bases outside the gene matches. CDR1 and CDR2 from the germline V gene are SGHTA and FQGTGA.

As DNA, the CDR3 is TGTGTCAGCAGCCCGGCGCAGGTTGCCTCCTACGAGCAGTACGTC. Protein product: CVSSPAQVASYEQYV. J is TRBJ2-7 and V is TRBV6-6; D is uncertain. The CDR3 is made up of 15 amino acids. Germline V gene sequence: CDR1 MNHNY, CDR2 SVGAGI (reference sequence).

The V gene is TRBV30, the J gene TRBJ1-2, with D tentatively TRBD1 (5 bases). In germline, CDR1 is GTSNPN, CDR2 SVGIG (reference sequence). Trimming shortened V by 3 bases and J by 6 bases, and 11 bases separated the two germline ends. The CDR3 runs to 12 residues. CDR3 loop: CAWSGGFNGYTF. The CDR3 DNA sequence: TGTGCCTGGAGCGGGGGGTTCAATGGCTACACCTTC.

The chain uses TRBV5-4 and TRBJ2-7; 9 bases match TRBD1. The germline gives CDR1 SGHNT, CDR2 YYREEE (reference sequence). The junction had 11 bases not matched to a gene; V was cut back by 0 bases and J by 13 bases. The CDR3 totals 14 residues. The CDR3 is CASSLGPGQGGYYV. The DNA of the CDR3 is TGTGCCAGCAGCTTGGGTCCGGGACAGGGCGGTTATTACGTC.

The V and J genes are TRBV5-5 and TRBJ1-1; D is undetermined. Trimming removed 1 base from V and 11 bases from J, with 15 bases in between. The germline CDR1 and CDR2 sequences are SGHKS and YYEKEE (reference sequence). The CDR3 contains 13 residues. As DNA, the CDR3 is TGTGCCAGCAGCTTGCTCGTTCGCGGGTTTGCTTTCTTT. Encoded protein: CASSLLVRGFAFF.

The chain is built from TRBV5-4 and TRBJ1-2; TRBD1 is a possible D gene (5 bases). CDR3 length: 11 residues. Trimming removed 3 bases at V and 8 bases at J, with 8 bases between. Per the germline V gene, CDR1 is SGHNT and CDR2 is YYREEE (reference sequence). CDR3 in amino acids: CASSSPGGYTF. CDR3 in DNA: TGTGCCAGCAGCTCCCCAGGGGGCTACACCTTC.

The V and J genes are TRBV5-1 and TRBJ2-5; tentative D call: TRBD1 (6 bases). Trimming shortened V by 3 bases and J by 6 bases, and 21 bases separated the two germline ends. The V gene's germline CDR1 is SGHRS and CDR2 YFSETQ. CDR3 length: 16 amino acids. CDR3 nucleotide sequence: TGCGCCAGCAGCTCCATCGACAGGCCCGAAGGGAAGACCCAGTACTTC. Translated: CASSSIDRPEGKTQYF.

This chain links TRBV4-2 with TRBJ1-2; D remains unclear. Germline V lookup: CDR1 LGHNA, CDR2 YNFKEQ. The V and J ends lost 3 bases and 4 bases respectively, with 6 bases between them. The CDR3 covers 12 residues. As DNA, the CDR3 is TGTGCCAGCAGCCAGGGCCTCTATGGCTACACCTTC. Translating it yields CASSQGLYGYTF.

This sequence joins TRBV6-4 and TRBJ1-5; TRBD1 matches at 10 bases. Germline V gene data show CDR1 as MRHNA and CDR2 as SNTAGT. The V gene end was trimmed by 5 bases and the J gene end by 7 bases; junction bases not matched to a gene: 8. The CDR3 is 15 amino acids. For the CDR3, the DNA is TGTGCCAGCAGTCCGACAGGGGGCTTCAGCCAGCCCCAGCATTTT. Translating it yields CASSPTGGFSQPQHF.

The chain has TRBV6-8 and TRBJ1-2; 7 bases fit TRBD1. J lost 5 bases, V lost 9 bases, and 6 bases had no gene match. This CDR3 has 12 residues. Germline CDR1 is MNHGY and CDR2 is SAAAGT. CDR3 DNA sequence: TGTGCCAGACCAGGGACAGCTTATGGCTACACCTTC. Its translation is CARPGTAYGYTF.

The chain has TRBV10-2 and TRBJ1-1; D call uncertain. Germline CDR1 WSHSY, CDR2 SAAADI. This CDR3 spans 15 amino acids. Trimming pared 4 bases from V and 4 bases from J, leaving 16 bases between. DNA of the CDR3: TGCGCCAGCAGTGTGAGGTCTCCGCCGGGCACTGAAGCTTTCTTT. Translated, it gives CASSVRSPPGTEAFF.

This clone was picked up a small number of times. The chain has TRBV10-2 and TRBJ1-1; possibly TRBD1 for D (5 bases). The CDR3 is made up of 12 amino acids. V was pared by 8 bases and J by 1 base, with 8 bases between. In germline, CDR1 is WSHSY, CDR2 SAAADI. The CDR3, as DNA: TGCGCCAGCGGTGGGGCGAACACTGAAGCTTTCTTT. It translates to CASGGANTEAFF.